The 16 T cell receptor beta chains listed next were all sequenced from one sample in a study of response to subunit inactivated influenza vaccine. TCRdb called the RT-PCR reads again in MiXCR, with one record for every CDR3 protein. The sample has about 800,000 distinct CDR3 sequences, 21% seen once. The input for sequencing was PBMCs from blood, taken around 5 days after vaccination. The receptors here all came from a man aged 50 to 59 who received an inactivated influenza vaccine.

The sample holds a few counts of this clonotype. This sequence joins TRBV7-3 and TRBJ2-3, with D possibly TRBD2 on 6 matching bases. CDR3 length: 14 amino acids. CDR1 is SGHTA, CDR2 FQGTGA, per germline. V gave up 5 bases and J gave up 2 bases, with 11 bases separating them. CDR3 in amino acids: CASSGGESTDTQYF. Here the CDR3 DNA reads TGTGCCAGCAGCGGAGGGGAGTCCACAGATACGCAGTATTTT.

This clonotype occurred a few times. The chain employs TRBV12-3 or TRBV12-4 and TRBJ2-7; no clear D gene. CDR3 length equals 15 residues. V shed 5 bases and J shed 2 bases, with 16 bases lying between them. This CDR3 reads CASSPSRRLTYEQYF. The CDR3 DNA reads as TGTGCCAGCAGTCCGTCGAGGCGCCTAACCTACGAGCAGTACTTC.

The chain combines TRBV9 with TRBJ2-1; D is tentatively TRBD1 or TRBD2 (5 bases each). This CDR3 has 15 residues. Deletions cut 3 bases from V and 0 bases from J, with 10 bases between. Per germline, CDR1 SGDLS and CDR2 YYNGEE. The CDR3 is CASSEGPNSYNEQFF. The DNA for the CDR3 is TGTGCCAGCAGCGAGGGACCAAACTCCTACAATGAGCAGTTCTTC.

The genes are TRBV6-6 and TRBJ2-2; perhaps D is TRBD1 or TRBD2 (5 bases each). CDR3 size: 13 residues. CDR1 and CDR2 from the germline V gene are MNHNY and SVGAGI (reference sequence). V lost 8 bases to trimming and J lost 2 bases, with 9 bases between them. The CDR3 sequence: CASRDGNTGELFF. The CDR3 DNA follows: TGTGCCAGCCGGGACGGCAACACCGGGGAGCTGTTTTTT.

The V call is TRBV3-1, the J call TRBJ2-1; 8 nucleotides agree with TRBD2. The trim removed 5 bases at V and 0 bases at J, leaving 3 bases unmatched. Germline V gene sequence: CDR1 LGHDT, CDR2 YNNKEL (reference sequence). This CDR3 is built from 15 residues. CDR3 bases: TGTGCCAGCAGCATCGGGACTAGCTCCTACAATGAGCAGTTCTTC. Translation: CASSIGTSSYNEQFF.

Of note for this clonotype: A junction boundary mismatches the germline segment, possibly from a read error. The chain joins TRBV24-1 to TRBJ2-1; 11 bases are a match to TRBD2. The CDR3 is made up of 16 amino acids. The germline CDR1 and CDR2 sequences are KGHDR and SFDVKD. This CDR3 is CATSETGTSGQNDQFF. CDR3 nucleotide sequence: TGTGCCACCAGTGAAACCGGGACTAGCGGTCAGAATGATCAGTTCTTC.

The chain uses TRBV24-1 and TRBJ2-2; D is perhaps TRBD1 (6 bases). Germline CDR1 KGHDR, CDR2 SFDVKD. The CDR3 has 15 residues. V was pared by 4 bases and J by 7 bases, with 15 bases between. The CDR3 spells CATSDPGGNIGELFF. CDR3 nucleotide sequence: TGTGCCACCAGTGACCCTGGGGGCAATATCGGGGAGCTGTTTTTT.

As to this clonotype: Relative to the germline gene, one junction end is altered; a read error may explain this. This chain links TRBV12-3 or TRBV12-4 with TRBJ2-7; TRBD1 aligns across 9 bases. The CDR3 has 13 residues. CDR3 sequence (DNA): TGTGCCAACAGTCACGGGACAGGGTACGAGCAGTACTTC. This translates into CANSHGTGYEQYF.

The V call is TRBV6-1, the J call TRBJ2-5; 7 bases line up with TRBD2. From germline, CDR1 is MNHNS and CDR2 SASEGT. Trimming took 8 bases from V and 1 from J; bases not matched to a gene: 7. The CDR3 spans 14 residues. The CDR3 nucleotides read TGTGCCAGCGGGGGGGGGTGGAGCCAAGAGACCCAGTACTTC. Residues: CASGGGWSQETQYF.

The chain has TRBV24-1 and TRBJ2-7; 9 bases map to TRBD2. The CDR3 spans 16 residues. The germline V gene has CDR1 KGHDR and CDR2 SFDVKD. V shed 2 bases and J 5 bases; nucleotides not matched to a gene: 9. CDR3 sequence (DNA): TGTGCCACCAGTGATTCGACTATAGCGGGAGTGAACGAGCAGTACTTC. It specifies CATSDSTIAGVNEQYF.

Many counts were recorded for this clonotype. The CDR3 region is CSATGGGNYGYTF. CDR3 nucleotides: TGCAGTGCCACGGGGGGGGGCAACTATGGCTACACCTTC. J is TRBJ1-2 and V is TRBV20-1; a weak D match, TRBD1 (6 bases). The V and J ends lost 6 bases and 2 bases respectively, with 13 bases between them. Germline lookup yields CDR1 DFQATT and CDR2 SNEGSKA (reference sequence). This CDR3 region has 13 residues.

J is TRBJ2-3 and V is TRBV20-1, with D maybe TRBD2 (6 bases). The CDR3 is 14 amino acids. Germline lookup yields CDR1 DFQATT and CDR2 SNEGSKA (reference sequence). V gave up 6 bases and J gave up 0 bases, with 13 bases separating them. The CDR3, as DNA: TGCAGTGCCAGCGGCGGGACTAGCACAGATACGCAGTATTTT. Its protein is CSASGGTSTDTQYF.

The chain employs TRBV11-2 and TRBJ2-5; possibly TRBD2 for D (5 bases). The germline V gene has CDR1 SGHAT and CDR2 FQNNGV. V was pared by 1 base and J by 5 bases, with 14 bases between. The CDR3 extends over 15 amino acids. CDR3 amino acids: CASSLVGGSGETQYF. The DNA of the CDR3 is TGTGCCAGCAGCTTAGTTGGAGGATCGGGGGAGACCCAGTACTTC.

This chain connects TRBV7-9 to TRBJ2-2; no definite D call. V was clipped by 5 bases and J by 1 base, with 11 bases between them. This CDR3 contains 15 residues. Germline V gene data show CDR1 as SEHNR and CDR2 as FQNEAQ (reference sequence). CDR3 sequence (DNA): TGTGCCAGCAGCCAGGTACAGCGGAACACCGGGGAGCTGTTTTTT. Translated: CASSQVQRNTGELFF. The whole variable domain, filled in from reference TRBV7-9 and TRBJ2-2, reads DTGVSQNPRHKITKRGQNVTFRCDPISEHNRLYWYRQTLGQGPEFLTYFQNEAQLEKSRLLSDRFSAERPKGSFSTLEIQRTEQGDSAMYLCASSQVQRNTGELFFGEGSRLTVL.

This clonotype was detected ten times or more. The genes are TRBV5-6 and TRBJ2-7; possibly TRBD2 for D (6 bases). Trimming took 2 bases from V and 7 from J, leaving 19 bases between them. Germline loops: CDR1 SGHDT, CDR2 YYEEEE. The CDR3 consists of 15 residues. For the CDR3, the DNA is TGTGCCAGCAGCTTTCGGCGGGACCTAACAAGTGAGCAGTACTTC. This translates into CASSFRRDLTSEQYF.

V gene TRBV4-2 combines with J gene TRBJ2-1; D gene uncertain. Trimming stripped 1 base from V and 8 bases from J, with 15 bases between. The CDR3 consists of 15 residues. Germline loops: CDR1 LGHNA, CDR2 YNFKEQ. CDR3 loop: CASSQADRYVDEQFF. The CDR3 coding sequence is TGTGCCAGCAGCCAAGCCGACCGATATGTCGATGAGCAGTTCTTC.